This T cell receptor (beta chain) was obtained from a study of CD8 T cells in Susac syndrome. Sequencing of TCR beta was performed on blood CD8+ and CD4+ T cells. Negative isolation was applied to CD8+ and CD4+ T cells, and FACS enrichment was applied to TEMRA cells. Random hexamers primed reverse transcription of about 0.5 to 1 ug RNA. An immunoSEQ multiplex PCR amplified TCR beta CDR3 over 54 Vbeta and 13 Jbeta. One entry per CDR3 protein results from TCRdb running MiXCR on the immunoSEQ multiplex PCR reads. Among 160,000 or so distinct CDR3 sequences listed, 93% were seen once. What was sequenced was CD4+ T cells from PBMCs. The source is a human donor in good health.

The DNA for the CDR3 is TGTGCCAGTAGTGTCCGGACAGGGGGCACTGAAGCTTTCTTT. Amino acids: CASSVRTGGTEAFF. The chain recombines TRBV19 with TRBJ1-1; 10 bases agree with TRBD1. J lost 4 bases, V lost 5 bases, and 4 bases had no gene match. The CDR3 sequence is 14 residues long. CDR1 LNHDA and CDR2 SQIVND come from the germline V gene (reference sequence). Drawing the rest from reference TRBV19 and TRBJ1-1, the complete variable domain is DGGITQSPKYLFRKEGQNVTLSCEQNLNHDAMYWYRQDPGQGLRLIYYSQIVNDFQKGDIAEGYSVSREKKESFPLTVTSAQKNPTAFYLCASSVRTGGTEAFFGQGTRLTVV.